This T cell receptor beta chain was recovered during a study of monozygotic twins with inflammatory bowel disease. Study outcomes and limitations: Those with IBD had lower TCRbeta diversity (inverse Simpson) than their healthy co-twins did. Backing was not found for a single strong signal or clonotype associated with IBD.

Template switching appended UMIs that held a 6-nucleotide sample barcode. TCRdb reworked the 5' RACE reads into one entry per CDR3 protein, no DNA. The listing records 120,000 to 150,000 distinct CDR3 sequences. On this clonotype: What it binds is unknown.

The sequence derives from a human donor with ulcerative colitis or Crohn's disease, or a healthy co-twin of an affected twin (not recorded which). Material: blood.

Here the CDR3 reads CASRSGTANTGELFF. This chain joins TRBV3-1 and TRBJ2-2; with no DNA, the TCRdb D assignment of TRBD1 cannot be verified. The CDR3 extends over 15 amino acids. Germline loops: CDR1 LGHDT, CDR2 YNNKEL (reference sequence).